The clone carrying this T cell receptor beta chain was found once. Its matching antigen is unknown. The CDR3 does not close with the conserved phenylalanine or tryptophan, likely indicating a read error. A library of TCRbeta sequences, prepared with unique molecular identifiers, was generated. TCRdb reprocessed the PCR reads with MiXCR, giving one entry per CDR3 protein. This table has roughly 98,000 distinct CDR3 sequences, 15% to 17% appearing once. The sample is drawn from a study of T-cell reconstitution after alpha-beta-depleted transplantation in children. After removal of 3 bases from V and 10 bases from J, the junction contained 4 bases not matched to a gene. The CDR3 consists of 12 residues. Germline CDR1 is KGHDR and CDR2 is SFDVKD. The study's findings and limits: After transplant, at about two months, alpha-beta T cells were reportedly derived from several hundred expanded graft clones. T-cell counts and diversity at one year following transplant were attributed mainly to newly produced T cells. The high TCRbeta diversity at day 60 in some patients came from surviving recipient T cells and thymic progenitors.

The receptor was derived from a male patient aged 2 to 9 who had a stem cell transplant for acute lymphoblastic leukemia, so the T cells may come from the graft donor. The sample consisted of PBMCs, mostly from graft donor cells, taken 180 days after TCRalphabeta/CD19-depleted stem cell transplant. V gene TRBV24-1 combines with J gene TRBJ1-1; TRBD1 aligns across 7 bases. DNA for the CDR3: TGTGCCACCAGTGATAACCAGGGGGGAGCTTTCTTA. Amino acid sequence: CATSDNQGGAFL.